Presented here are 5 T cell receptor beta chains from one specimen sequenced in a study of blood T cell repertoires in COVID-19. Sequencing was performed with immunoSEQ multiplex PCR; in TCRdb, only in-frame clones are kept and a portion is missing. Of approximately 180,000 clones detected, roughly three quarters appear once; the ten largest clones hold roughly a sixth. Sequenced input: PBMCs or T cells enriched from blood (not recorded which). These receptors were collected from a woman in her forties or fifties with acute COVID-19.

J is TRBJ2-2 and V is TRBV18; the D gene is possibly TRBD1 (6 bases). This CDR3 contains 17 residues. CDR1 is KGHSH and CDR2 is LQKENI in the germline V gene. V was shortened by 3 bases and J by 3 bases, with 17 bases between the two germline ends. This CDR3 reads CASSPAGRGVDTGELFF. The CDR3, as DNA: TGTGCCAGCTCACCGGCGGGCAGGGGAGTCGACACCGGGGAGCTGTTTTTT.

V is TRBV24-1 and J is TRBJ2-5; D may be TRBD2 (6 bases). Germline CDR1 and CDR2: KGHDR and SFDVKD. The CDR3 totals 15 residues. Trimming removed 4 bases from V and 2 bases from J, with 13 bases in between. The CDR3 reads CATSESGVGQETQYF. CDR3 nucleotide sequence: TGTGCCACCAGTGAATCGGGAGTGGGGCAAGAGACCCAGTACTTC.

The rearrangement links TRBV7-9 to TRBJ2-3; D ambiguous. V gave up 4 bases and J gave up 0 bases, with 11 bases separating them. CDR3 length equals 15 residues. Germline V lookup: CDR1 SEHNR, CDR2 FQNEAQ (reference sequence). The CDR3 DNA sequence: TGTGCCAGCAGCTCCGACTTGTTTAGCACAGATACGCAGTATTTT. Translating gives CASSSDLFSTDTQYF.

The CDR3 nucleotides are TGTGCCAGCGGGAGGACCCCCAATCAGCCCCAGCATTTT. Translation: CASGRTPNQPQHF. The chain links TRBV28 to TRBJ1-5; D call uncertain. Germline V gives CDR1 MDHEN, CDR2 SYDVKM. Trimming left V 8 bases short and J 3 bases short, with 11 bases between. This CDR3 region has 13 residues.

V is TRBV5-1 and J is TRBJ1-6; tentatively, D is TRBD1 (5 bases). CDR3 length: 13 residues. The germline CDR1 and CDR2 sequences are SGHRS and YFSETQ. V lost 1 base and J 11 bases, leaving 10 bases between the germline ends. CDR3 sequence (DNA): TGCGCCAGCAGCTTGCAGGAGGGGCCACCCCTCCACTTT. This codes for CASSLQEGPPLHF.